Below, 14 T cell receptor beta chains from the same sample are listed, as sequenced in a study of blood T cell repertoires in COVID-19 (dated by TCRdb to the early 2020s). Libraries were built with the immunoSEQ multiplex PCR assay. The immuneACCESS repertoire file appears here via TCRdb, limited to in-frame rearrangements. These files lack a portion of the clones; in checked studies, under half of the deficit traces to unresolved V genes, and the cause of the others is not known. The sample table records about 120,000 clones; about 83% of these occur just once. The top ten clonotypes cover 2% to 2.5% of the sample. The sample comprised peripheral blood. Receptors were obtained from a woman between 50 and 59 years old with acute or convalescent COVID-19.

V gene TRBV27 combines with J gene TRBJ2-2, with D perhaps TRBD1 (6 bases). Germline CDR1 reads MNHEY; CDR2 reads SMNVEV (reference sequence). The ends were cut back, 1 base at V and 2 bases at J, with 8 bases in the middle. The CDR3 is 15 amino acids. For the CDR3, the DNA is TGTGCCAGCAGTTTATGGGGGACAAACACCGGGGAGCTGTTTTTT. It codes for CASSLWGTNTGELFF.

The genes are TRBV18 and TRBJ2-3; TRBD1 matches at 7 bases. Trimming removed 3 bases from V and 5 bases from J; junction bases left unmatched: 5. This CDR3 comprises 14 residues. CDR1 KGHSH and CDR2 LQKENI come from the germline V gene. CDR3 nucleotide sequence: TGTGCCAGCTCACCCGACAGGGTTGGAGATACGCAGTATTTT. Encoded protein: CASSPDRVGDTQYF.

This chain links TRBV7-8 with TRBJ2-2; 7 bases fit TRBD1. CDR1 SGHVS and CDR2 FQNEAQ come from the germline V gene. V shed 4 bases, J shed 1 base, and the junction held 9 bases outside the gene matches. The CDR3 loop spans 17 amino acids. Here the CDR3 DNA reads TGTGCCAGCAGCTCGGCTTACAGGGGTGGGAACACCGGGGAGCTGTTTTTT. Amino acids: CASSSAYRGGNTGELFF.

The chain employs TRBV5-1 and TRBJ1-1; 9 nucleotides agree with TRBD1. CDR1 is SGHRS, CDR2 YFSETQ, per germline. CDR3 length: 16 residues. With 2 bases clipped from V and 1 base from J, the junction kept 6 bases outside the gene matches. DNA for the CDR3: TGCGCCAGCAGCTTTCGGACAGGGGCAAGGAACACTGAAGCTTTCTTT. Translating it yields CASSFRTGARNTEAFF.

This clone came up once. The V call is TRBV24-1, the J call TRBJ2-3, with a weak D call TRBD1 (5 bases). V was shortened by 4 bases and J by 0 bases, with 13 bases between the two germline ends. The CDR3 is made up of 16 amino acids. Germline CDR1 and CDR2: KGHDR and SFDVKD. This CDR3 reads CATSDATASSTDTQYF. CDR3 nucleotides: TGTGCCACCAGTGACGCGACAGCTTCTAGCACAGATACGCAGTATTTT.

The CDR3 region is CASSQPGGSEQFF. The CDR3 DNA sequence: TGCGCCAGCAGCCAACCGGGCGGGTCTGAGCAGTTCTTC. The rearrangement joins TRBV4-3 to TRBJ2-1; TRBD2 is a possible D gene (5 bases). Germline CDR1 LGHNA, CDR2 YSLEER. The CDR3 runs 13 residues. With 2 bases removed from V and 9 bases from J, the gap between germline ends came to 11 bases.

This clone was counted only a few times. V is TRBV9 and J is TRBJ2-1, with 9 positions matching TRBD2. The CDR3 has 17 amino acids. Germline lookup yields CDR1 SGDLS and CDR2 YYNGEE. Germline trimming cut 6 bases from V and 8 bases from J; bases unmatched to any gene: 18. The CDR3 DNA reads TGTGCCAGCAACGTTCCCAAAGCGGGAGGAGTCGTGGATGAGCAGTTCTTC. Translation: CASNVPKAGGVVDEQFF.

The V call is TRBV23-1, the J call TRBJ1-2; 11 nucleotides match TRBD1. TRBV23-1 is reported as an ORF; its role is uncertain. V shed 2 bases and J 3 bases; nucleotides not matched to a gene: 8. This CDR3 spans 17 amino acids. As DNA, the CDR3 is TGCGCCAGCAGTCAAATGGGACAGGGGGTCGACGACTATGGCTACACCTTC. It encodes CASSQMGQGVDDYGYTF.

The J gene is TRBJ2-6, the V gene TRBV11-2; 9 bases map to TRBD1. CDR3 size: 15 residues. CDR1 is SGHAT and CDR2 is FQNNGV in the germline V gene. V shed 8 bases, J shed 2 bases, and the junction held 4 bases outside the gene matches. CDR3 nucleotides: TGTGCCAGCGGGACAGGGCAGGCTGGGGCCAACGTCCTGACTTTC. Translation: CASGTGQAGANVLTF.

The chain uses TRBV12-2 and TRBJ2-3; the table names TRBD1, a call not compared with the DNA. TRBV12-2 represents a pseudogene. The CDR3 covers 14 residues. CDR3 nucleotides: TGTGCAAGTCGCGCAGGTGGGGCGACAGATACGCAGTATTTT. It translates to CASRAGGATDTQYF.

The rearrangement joins TRBV6-2 or TRBV6-3 to TRBJ2-3, with D tentatively TRBD1 (6 bases). This CDR3 spans 14 amino acids. Between the trimmed V and J ends, which lost 4 bases and 6 bases, there was a span of 14 bases. Per the germline V gene, CDR1 is MNHEY and CDR2 is SVGEGT. CDR3 amino acids: CASSSAGVTDTQYF. The CDR3 nucleotides are TGTGCCAGCAGTTCGGCAGGGGTAACGGATACGCAGTATTTT.

The rearrangement links TRBV19 to TRBJ1-5; D call uncertain. The CDR3 covers 16 residues. The germline V gene encodes CDR1 LNHDA and CDR2 SQIVND (reference sequence). V lost 7 bases and J lost 6, with 22 bases in between. As DNA, the CDR3 is TGTGCCAGTATAGACTCCGGCGTACCTATTGGTCAGCCCCAGCATTTT. Amino acids: CASIDSGVPIGQPQHF.

This chain joins TRBV28 and TRBJ1-2; D unclear. V was cut by 6 bases and J by 6 bases, with 14 bases left in between. This CDR3 has 13 amino acids. Per germline, CDR1 MDHEN and CDR2 SYDVKM. As DNA, the CDR3 is TGTGCCAGCAGACCGGCGGGATCGGATGGCTACACCTTC. It encodes CASRPAGSDGYTF.

The chain joins TRBV3-1 (or the pseudogene TRBV3-2) to TRBJ1-1, with D perhaps TRBD1 (6 bases). This CDR3 is 13 amino acids long. V shed 6 bases and J shed 12 bases, with 20 bases lying between them. Germline V lookup: CDR1 LGHDT, CDR2 YNNKEL (reference sequence). CDR3 bases: TGTGCCAGCAGACCTACGAGGGGGGGGGCGACTTTCTTT. It yields the protein CASRPTRGGATFF.